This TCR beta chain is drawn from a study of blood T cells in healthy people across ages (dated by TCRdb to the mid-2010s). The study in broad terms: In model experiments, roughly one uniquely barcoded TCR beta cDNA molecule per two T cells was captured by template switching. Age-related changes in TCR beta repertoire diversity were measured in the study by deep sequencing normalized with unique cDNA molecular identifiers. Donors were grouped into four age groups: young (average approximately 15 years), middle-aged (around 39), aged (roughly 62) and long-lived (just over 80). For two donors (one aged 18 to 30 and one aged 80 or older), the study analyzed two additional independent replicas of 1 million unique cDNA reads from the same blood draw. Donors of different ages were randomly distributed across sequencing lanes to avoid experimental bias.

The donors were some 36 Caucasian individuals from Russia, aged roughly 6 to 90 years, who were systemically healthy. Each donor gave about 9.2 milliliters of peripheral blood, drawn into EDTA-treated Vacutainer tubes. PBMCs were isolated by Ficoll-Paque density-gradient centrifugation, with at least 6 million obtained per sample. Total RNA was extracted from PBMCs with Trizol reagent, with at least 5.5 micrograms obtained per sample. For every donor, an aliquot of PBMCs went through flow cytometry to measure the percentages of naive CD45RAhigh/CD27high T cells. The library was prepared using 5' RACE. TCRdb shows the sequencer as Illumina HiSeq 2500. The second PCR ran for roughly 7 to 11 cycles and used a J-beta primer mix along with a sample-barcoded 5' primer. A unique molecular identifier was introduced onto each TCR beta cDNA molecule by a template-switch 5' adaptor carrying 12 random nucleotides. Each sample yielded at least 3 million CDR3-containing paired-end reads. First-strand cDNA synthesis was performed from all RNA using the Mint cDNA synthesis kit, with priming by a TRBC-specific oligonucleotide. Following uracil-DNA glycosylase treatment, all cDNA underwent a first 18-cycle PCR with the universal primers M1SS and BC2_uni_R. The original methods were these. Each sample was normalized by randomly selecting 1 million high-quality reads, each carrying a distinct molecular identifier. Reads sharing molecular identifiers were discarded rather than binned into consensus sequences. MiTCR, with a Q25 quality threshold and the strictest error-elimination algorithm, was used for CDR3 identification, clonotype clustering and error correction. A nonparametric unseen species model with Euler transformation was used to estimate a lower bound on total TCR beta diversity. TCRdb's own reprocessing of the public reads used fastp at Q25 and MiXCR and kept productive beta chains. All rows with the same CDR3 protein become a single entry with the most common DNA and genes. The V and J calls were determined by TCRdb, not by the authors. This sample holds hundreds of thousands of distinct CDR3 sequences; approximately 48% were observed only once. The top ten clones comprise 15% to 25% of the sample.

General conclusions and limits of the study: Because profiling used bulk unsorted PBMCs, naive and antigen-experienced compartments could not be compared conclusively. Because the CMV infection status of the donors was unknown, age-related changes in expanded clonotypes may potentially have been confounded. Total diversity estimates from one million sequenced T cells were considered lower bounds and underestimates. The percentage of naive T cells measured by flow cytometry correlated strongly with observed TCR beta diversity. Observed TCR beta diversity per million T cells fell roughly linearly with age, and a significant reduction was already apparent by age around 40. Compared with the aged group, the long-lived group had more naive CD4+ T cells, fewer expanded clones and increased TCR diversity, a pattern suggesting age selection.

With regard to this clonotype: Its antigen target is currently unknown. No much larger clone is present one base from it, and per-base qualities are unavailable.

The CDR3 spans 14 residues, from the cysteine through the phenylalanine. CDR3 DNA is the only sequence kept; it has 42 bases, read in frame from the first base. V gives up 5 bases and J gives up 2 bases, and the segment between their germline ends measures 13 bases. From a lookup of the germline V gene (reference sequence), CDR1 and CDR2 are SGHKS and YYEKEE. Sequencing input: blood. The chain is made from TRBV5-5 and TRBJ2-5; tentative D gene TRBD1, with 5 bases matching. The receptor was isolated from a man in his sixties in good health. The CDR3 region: CASSRSQGQETQYF. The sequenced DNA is TGTGCCAGCAGTCGAAGTCAGGGTCAAGAGACCCAGTACTTC.